This passage covers 21 T cell receptor beta chains from one sample sequenced in a study of beta chain features in type 1 diabetes. What was sequenced were expressed TCRB transcripts, since all of the isolated RNA had been reverse transcribed. Repertoires were generated with immunoSEQ multiplex PCR, while TCRdb's copy carries only in-frame clones and drops some. The table lists a few hundred thousand clones, over 8.5% of them singletons. What these receptors recognize is not known. Notes on the study in general: Shorter TCRB CDR3s, moderately but significantly so, marked every one of the four CD4+ subsets in Type 1 diabetes patients.

Material: central memory CD4+ T cells from blood. The receptor source for this set is a man aged 25-45 years with type 1 diabetes.

The chain carries TRBV5-4 and TRBJ2-2; D gene ambiguous. The CDR3 sequence is 12 residues long. Germline lookup yields CDR1 SGHNT and CDR2 YYREEE (reference sequence). The V gene lost 2 bases and the J gene lost 9 bases, with 8 bases spanning the gap. Here the CDR3 DNA reads TGTGCCAGCAGCTTAGAAGAGCGGGAGCTGTTTTTT. Encoded protein: CASSLEERELFF.

V is TRBV11-3 and J is TRBJ2-2; D may be TRBD1 (6 bases). Germline values: CDR1 SGHNT, CDR2 YENEEA. V dropped 1 base and J dropped 0 bases, with 9 bases sitting between them. The CDR3 contains 16 residues. The chain's CDR3 is CASSLGGQANTGELFF. The CDR3 DNA sequence: TGTGCCAGCAGCTTAGGGGGACAAGCGAACACCGGGGAGCTGTTTTTT.

This rearrangement joins TRBV7-8 to TRBJ2-1; tentatively, D is TRBD2 (6 bases). This CDR3 spans 15 amino acids. The germline V gene encodes CDR1 SGHVS and CDR2 FQNEAQ. With 5 bases removed from V and 5 bases from J, the gap between germline ends came to 16 bases. CDR3 residues: CASSILMSGDNEQFF. CDR3 DNA sequence: TGTGCCAGCAGCATTCTCATGTCGGGGGACAATGAGCAGTTCTTC.

This clone was observed at least ten times. This chain links TRBV10-3 with TRBJ2-6; 9 bases are a match to TRBD1. V dropped 6 bases and J dropped 2; count of bases not matched to a gene: 14. Germline CDR1 ENHRY, CDR2 SYGVKD. The CDR3 spans 19 residues. CDR3 nucleotide sequence: TGTGCCATCAGCGTATACGGGACAGGGACTCAGGCTGGGGCCAACGTCCTGACTTTC. This gives the protein CAISVYGTGTQAGANVLTF.

This clone was recorded a few times. This rearrangement joins TRBV19 to TRBJ1-4, with TRBD1 matching 9 bases. This CDR3 comprises 15 residues. In germline, CDR1 is LNHDA, CDR2 SQIVND (reference sequence). Germline trimming cut 3 bases from V and 6 bases from J; bases unmatched to any gene: 5. CDR3 residues: CASSIMGQGDEKLFF. CDR3 in DNA: TGTGCCAGTAGTATCATGGGACAGGGAGATGAAAAACTGTTTTTT.

This clone was seen only a few times. The chain uses TRBV5-1 and TRBJ2-5, with D possibly being TRBD1 or TRBD2 (5 bases each). Per germline, CDR1 SGHRS and CDR2 YFSETQ. This CDR3 spans 14 amino acids. V lost 5 bases and J lost 2, with 13 bases in between. As DNA, the CDR3 is TGCGCCAGCAGTCCGGGGCCTACTCAAGAGACCCAGTACTTC. It specifies CASSPGPTQETQYF. The full variable domain, completed using reference TRBV5-1 and TRBJ2-5, is KAGVTQTPRYLIKTRGQQVTLSCSPISGHRSVSWYQQTPGQGLQFLFEYFSETQRNKGNFPGRFSGRQFSNSRSEMNVSTLELGDSALYLCASSPGPTQETQYFGPGTRLLVL.

The chain couples TRBV4-2 to TRBJ2-4; D assignment may be TRBD1 or TRBD2 (5 bases each). Deletions cut 0 bases from V and 3 bases from J, with 9 bases between. In germline, CDR1 is LGHNA, CDR2 YNFKEQ. This CDR3 has 15 amino acids. The CDR3 here is CASSQEGTGKNIQYF. CDR3 nucleotides: TGTGCCAGCAGCCAAGAAGGGACGGGCAAAAACATTCAGTACTTC.

The chain joins TRBV7-3 to TRBJ2-2, with D perhaps being TRBD1 or TRBD2 (5 bases each). The CDR3 sequence is 15 residues long. V lost 3 bases to trimming and J lost 2 bases, with 10 bases between them. From germline, CDR1 is SGHTA and CDR2 FQGTGA. In DNA form, the CDR3 reads TGTGCCAGCAGCTTGTCCCGGGACAACACCGGGGAGCTGTTTTTT. Translated, it gives CASSLSRDNTGELFF.

This rearrangement joins TRBV7-2 to TRBJ1-2, with a weak D call TRBD1 (5 bases). V was trimmed by 1 base and J by 5 bases, leaving 11 bases between them. Per the germline V gene, CDR1 is SGHTA and CDR2 is FQGNSA. This CDR3 spans 14 amino acids. DNA for the CDR3: TGTGCCAGCAGCTTAGGCGCACAGGAATATGGCTACACCTTC. Its translation is CASSLGAQEYGYTF.

This clone was counted only a few times. The chain recombines TRBV6-1 with TRBJ2-5; D is possibly TRBD2 (7 bases). The V and J ends lost 7 bases and 4 bases respectively, with 13 bases between them. This CDR3 contains 13 residues. The germline V gene has CDR1 MNHNS and CDR2 SASEGT. Here the CDR3 reads CASKRGGGETQYF. CDR3 bases: TGTGCCAGCAAGAGGGGGGGCGGAGAGACCCAGTACTTC.

The chain employs TRBV23-1 and TRBJ2-7; 7 nucleotides match TRBD2. TRBV23-1 is identified as an open reading frame with a role that is uncertain. V shed 7 bases and J 5 bases; nucleotides not matched to a gene: 20. The CDR3 covers 17 residues. The CDR3 is CASTPSGGVGLGDEQYF. The CDR3 region has the DNA TGCGCCAGCACCCCTAGCGGAGGTGTCGGACTTGGGGACGAGCAGTACTTC.

This rearrangement joins TRBV6-5 to TRBJ1-3; D possibly corresponds to TRBD1 (6 bases). This CDR3 region has 16 residues. The V gene's germline CDR1 is MNHEY and CDR2 SVGAGI. Trimming took off 2 bases at V and 0 bases at J, with 11 bases between the two ends. CDR3 bases: TGTGCCAGCAGTTACAACAGGGACCTCTCTGGAAACACCATATATTTT. This translates into CASSYNRDLSGNTIYF.

The chain has TRBV5-4 and TRBJ2-2; D is undetermined. This CDR3 is 14 amino acids long. V lost 4 bases, J lost 3 bases, and 10 bases lay in between. The germline gives CDR1 SGHNT, CDR2 YYREEE (reference sequence). The CDR3 protein is CASSLGSDTGELFF. The CDR3 coding sequence is TGTGCCAGCAGCCTAGGGTCGGACACCGGGGAGCTGTTTTTT.

This clone was counted at least ten times. The V and J genes are TRBV30 and TRBJ2-6; D might be TRBD2 (6 bases). Germline-derived CDR1 and CDR2 are GTSNPN and SVGIG (reference sequence). V lost 5 bases and J 0 bases, leaving 11 bases between the germline ends. The CDR3 sequence is 15 residues long. Written as DNA, the CDR3 is TGTGCCTGGGGCGGGGCGAGCTCTGGGGCCAACGTCCTGACTTTC. Translating gives CAWGGASSGANVLTF.

This chain uses TRBV28 with TRBJ2-5; 10 positions agree with TRBD2. The V gene end was trimmed by 2 bases and the J gene end by 5 bases; junction bases not matched to a gene: 2. CDR1 is MDHEN, CDR2 SYDVKM, per germline. The CDR3 totals 14 residues. CDR3 in DNA: TGTGCCAGCAGTTTAGATAGCGGGAGGGAGACCCAGTACTTC. This translates into CASSLDSGRETQYF. The variable domain in full, with the rest retrieved from reference TRBV28 and TRBJ2-5, is DVKVTQSSRYLVKRTGEKVFLECVQDMDHENMFWYRQDPGLGLRLIYFSYDVKMKEKGDIPEGYSVSREKKERFSLILESASTNQTSMYLCASSLDSGRETQYFGPGTRLLVL.

The chain combines TRBV18 with TRBJ2-7; 7 nucleotides agree with TRBD1. Unmatched junction bases numbered 4, after V lost 3 bases and J lost 5 bases. CDR1 and CDR2 from the germline V gene are KGHSH and LQKENI. The CDR3 has 13 residues. CDR3 sequence reads: CASSPRQGNEQYF. The CDR3 DNA reads TGTGCCAGCTCACCCAGACAGGGTAACGAGCAGTACTTC.

The chain carries TRBV7-3 and TRBJ1-1, with D possibly being TRBD1 (6 bases). This CDR3 contains 17 residues. V was clipped by 4 bases and J by 1 base, with 19 bases between them. CDR1 SGHTA and CDR2 FQGTGA come from the germline V gene. In DNA, the CDR3 is TGTGCCAGCAGCTCACTTCTGGGGGCGACTGGGAACACTGAAGCTTTCTTT. It encodes CASSSLLGATGNTEAFF.

V is TRBV7-2 and J is TRBJ1-2, with 9 bases that match TRBD1. The CDR3 runs to 14 residues. CDR1 is SGHTA and CDR2 is FQGNSA in the germline V gene. The V segment lost 4 bases and the J segment 4 bases; nucleotides outside the gene matches: 4. CDR3 region: CASSSTGGLYGYTF. The CDR3 DNA follows: TGTGCCAGCAGCTCCACAGGGGGCCTCTATGGCTACACCTTC.

The table lists this clone with many counts. The CDR3 spells CASSRRDSSYEQYF. CDR3 nucleotide sequence: TGCGCCAGCAGTCGTCGGGACAGTTCCTACGAGCAGTACTTC. The chain joins TRBV23-1 to TRBJ2-7; 7 bases are a match to TRBD1. TRBV23-1 is identified as an open reading frame with a role that is uncertain. The CDR3 runs 14 residues. After removal of 4 bases from V and 1 base from J, the junction contained 4 bases not matched to a gene.

This clone has more than one count but fewer than ten. The gene calls are TRBV6-4 and TRBJ1-2, with 7 positions matching TRBD1. The CDR3 consists of 14 residues. The ends lost 5 bases at V and 5 bases at J; junction bases unmatched: 8. From germline, CDR1 is MRHNA and CDR2 SNTAGT. As DNA, the CDR3 is TGTGCCAGCAGTATGGACAGGTCTGCGTATGGCTACACCTTC. Its translation is CASSMDRSAYGYTF.

The chain joins TRBV7-3 to TRBJ2-7, with 7 nucleotides matching TRBD1. J gave up 5 bases and V 5 bases, and 9 bases lay outside the gene matches. The CDR3 contains 14 residues. Germline V CDR1 and CDR2: SGHTA, FQGTGA. The CDR3 sequence: CASSNPRGTDEQYF. CDR3 nucleotides: TGTGCCAGCAGCAACCCGAGAGGGACAGACGAGCAGTACTTC.